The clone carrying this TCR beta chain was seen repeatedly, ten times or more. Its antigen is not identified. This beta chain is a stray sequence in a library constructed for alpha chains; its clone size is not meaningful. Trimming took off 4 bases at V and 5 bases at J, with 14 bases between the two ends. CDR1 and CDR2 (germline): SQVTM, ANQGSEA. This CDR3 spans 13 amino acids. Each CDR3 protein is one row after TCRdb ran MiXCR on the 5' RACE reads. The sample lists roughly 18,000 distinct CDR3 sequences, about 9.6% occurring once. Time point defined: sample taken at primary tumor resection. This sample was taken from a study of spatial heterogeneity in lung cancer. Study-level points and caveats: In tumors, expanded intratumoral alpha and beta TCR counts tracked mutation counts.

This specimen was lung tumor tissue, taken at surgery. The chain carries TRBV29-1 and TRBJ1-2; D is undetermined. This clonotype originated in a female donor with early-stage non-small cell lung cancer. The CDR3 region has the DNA TGCAGCGTTGTTTCGGGGTGGAGGTATGGCTACACCTTC. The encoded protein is CSVVSGWRYGYTF.